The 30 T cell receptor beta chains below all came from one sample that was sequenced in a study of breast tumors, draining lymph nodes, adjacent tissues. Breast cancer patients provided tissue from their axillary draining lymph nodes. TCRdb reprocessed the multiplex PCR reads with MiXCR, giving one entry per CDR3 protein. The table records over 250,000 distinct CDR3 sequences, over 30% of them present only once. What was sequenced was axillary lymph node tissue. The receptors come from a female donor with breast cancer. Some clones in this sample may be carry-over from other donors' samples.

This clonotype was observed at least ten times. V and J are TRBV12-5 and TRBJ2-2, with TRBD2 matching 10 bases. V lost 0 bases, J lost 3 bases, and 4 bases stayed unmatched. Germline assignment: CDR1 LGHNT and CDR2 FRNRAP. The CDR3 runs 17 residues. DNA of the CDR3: TGTGCTAGTGGTTTGGTACTGCTAGCGGGAGACACCGGGGAGCTGTTTTTT. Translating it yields CASGLVLLAGDTGELFF.

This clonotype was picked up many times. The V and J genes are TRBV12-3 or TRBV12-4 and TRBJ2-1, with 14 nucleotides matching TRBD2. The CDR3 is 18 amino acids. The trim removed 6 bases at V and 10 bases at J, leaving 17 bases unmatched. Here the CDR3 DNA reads TGTGCCAGCAGCCGACCAGTTAAGACTAGCGGGAGGGGGGGGGAGCAGTTCTTC. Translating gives CASSRPVKTSGRGGEQFF.

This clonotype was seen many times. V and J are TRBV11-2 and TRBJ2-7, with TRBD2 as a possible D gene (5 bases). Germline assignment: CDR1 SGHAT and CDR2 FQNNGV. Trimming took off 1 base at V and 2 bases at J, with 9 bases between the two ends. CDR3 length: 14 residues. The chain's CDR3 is CASSLVDSTYEQYF. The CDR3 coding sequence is TGTGCCAGCAGCTTAGTGGACTCAACCTACGAGCAGTACTTC.

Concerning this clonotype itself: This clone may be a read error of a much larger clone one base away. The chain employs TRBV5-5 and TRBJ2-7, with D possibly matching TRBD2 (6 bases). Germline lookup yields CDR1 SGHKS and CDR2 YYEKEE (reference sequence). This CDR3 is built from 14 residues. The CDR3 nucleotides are TGTGCCAGCTCCTATGGGCCCCCGGACTACGAGCAGCACTTC. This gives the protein CASSYGPPDYEQHF.

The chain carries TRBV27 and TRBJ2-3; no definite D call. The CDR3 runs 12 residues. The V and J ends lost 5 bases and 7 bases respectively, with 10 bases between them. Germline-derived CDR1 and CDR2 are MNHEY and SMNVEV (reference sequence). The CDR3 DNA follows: TGTGCCAGCAGTACCACCCCGAATACGCAGTATTTT. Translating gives CASSTTPNTQYF.

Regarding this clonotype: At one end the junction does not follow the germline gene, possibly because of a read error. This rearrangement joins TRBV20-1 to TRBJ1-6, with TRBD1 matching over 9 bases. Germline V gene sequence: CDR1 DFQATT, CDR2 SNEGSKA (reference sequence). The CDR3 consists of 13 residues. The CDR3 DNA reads TGCAGCGCTGCGGACAGGGGCCAGCCTCCCCTCCTCTTT. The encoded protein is CSAADRGQPPLLF.

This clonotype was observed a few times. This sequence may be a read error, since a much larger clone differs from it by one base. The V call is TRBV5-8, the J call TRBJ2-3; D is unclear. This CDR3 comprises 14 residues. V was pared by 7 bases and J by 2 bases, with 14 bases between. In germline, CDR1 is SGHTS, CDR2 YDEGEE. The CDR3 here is CASSPALSTDTQYF. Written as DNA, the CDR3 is TGTGCCAGCTCTCCTGCCCTCTCCACAGATACGCAGTATTTT.

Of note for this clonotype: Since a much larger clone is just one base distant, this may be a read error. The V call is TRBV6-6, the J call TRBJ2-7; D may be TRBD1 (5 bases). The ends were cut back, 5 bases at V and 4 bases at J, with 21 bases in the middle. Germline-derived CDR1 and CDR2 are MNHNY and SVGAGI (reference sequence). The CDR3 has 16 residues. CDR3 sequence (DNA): TGTGCCAGCAGTACTACGGACATCCCGAACCAATACGAGCAGTACTTC. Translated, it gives CASSTTDIPNQYEQYF.

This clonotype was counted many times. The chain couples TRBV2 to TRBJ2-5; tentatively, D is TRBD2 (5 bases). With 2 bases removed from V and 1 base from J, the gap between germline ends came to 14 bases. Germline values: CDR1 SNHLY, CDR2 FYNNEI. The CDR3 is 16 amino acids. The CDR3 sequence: CASSELLRLTQETQYF. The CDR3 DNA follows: TGTGCCAGCAGTGAACTCCTCCGACTAACCCAAGAGACCCAGTACTTC.

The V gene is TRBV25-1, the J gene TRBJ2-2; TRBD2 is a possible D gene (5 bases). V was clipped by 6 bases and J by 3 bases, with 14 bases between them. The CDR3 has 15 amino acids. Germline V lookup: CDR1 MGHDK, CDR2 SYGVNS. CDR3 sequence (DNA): TGTGCCAGCAGCCGGACCCTCGGGGACACCGGGGAGCTGTTTTTT. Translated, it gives CASSRTLGDTGELFF.

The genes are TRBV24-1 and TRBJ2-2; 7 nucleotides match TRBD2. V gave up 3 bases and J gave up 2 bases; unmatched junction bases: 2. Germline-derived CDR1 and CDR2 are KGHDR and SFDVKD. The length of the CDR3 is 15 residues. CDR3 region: CATSDGGRNTGELFF. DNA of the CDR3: TGTGCCACCAGTGATGGCGGGAGAAACACCGGGGAGCTGTTTTTT.

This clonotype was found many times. CDR3 residues: CSAQPGQGEETQYF. DNA of the CDR3: TGCAGTGCTCAGCCGGGACAGGGCGAGGAGACCCAGTACTTC. The rearrangement uses TRBV20-1 and TRBJ2-5, with 9 nucleotides matching TRBD1. The V and J ends lost 5 bases and 5 bases, in that order; junction bases with no gene match: 9. CDR1 and CDR2 (germline): DFQATT, SNEGSKA (reference sequence). The CDR3 consists of 14 residues.

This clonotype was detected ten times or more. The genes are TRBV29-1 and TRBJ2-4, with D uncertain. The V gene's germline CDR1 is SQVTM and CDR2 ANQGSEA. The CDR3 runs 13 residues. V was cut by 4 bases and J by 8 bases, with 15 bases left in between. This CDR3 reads CSVVFSWSDIQYF. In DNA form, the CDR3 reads TGCAGCGTTGTATTCTCTTGGTCGGACATTCAGTACTTC.

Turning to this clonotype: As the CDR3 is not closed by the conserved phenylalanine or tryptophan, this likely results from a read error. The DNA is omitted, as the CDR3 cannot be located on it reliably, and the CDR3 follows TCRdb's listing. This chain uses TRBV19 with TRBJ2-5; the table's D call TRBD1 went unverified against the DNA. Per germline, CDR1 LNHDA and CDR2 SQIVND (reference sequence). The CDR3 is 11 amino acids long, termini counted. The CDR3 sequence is CASRKTGGGYT.

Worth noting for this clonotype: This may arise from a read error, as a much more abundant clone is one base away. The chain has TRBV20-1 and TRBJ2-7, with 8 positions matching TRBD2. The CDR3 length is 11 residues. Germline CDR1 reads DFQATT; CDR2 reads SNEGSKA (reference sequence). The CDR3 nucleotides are TGCAGTGGGACTAGCTCCTACGAGCAGTCCTTC. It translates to CSGTSSYEQSF.

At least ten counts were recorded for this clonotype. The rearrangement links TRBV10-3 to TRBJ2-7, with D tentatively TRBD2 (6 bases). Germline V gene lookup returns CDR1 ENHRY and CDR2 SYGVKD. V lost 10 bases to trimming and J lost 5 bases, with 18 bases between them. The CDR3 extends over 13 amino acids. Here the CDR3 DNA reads TGTGCCACATTCTCTCACCCGGGGGACGAGCAGTACTTC. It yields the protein CATFSHPGDEQYF.

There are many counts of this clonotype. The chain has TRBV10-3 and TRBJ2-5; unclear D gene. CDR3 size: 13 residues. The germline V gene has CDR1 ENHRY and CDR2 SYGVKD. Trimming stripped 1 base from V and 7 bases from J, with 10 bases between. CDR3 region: CAISEFQERTQYF. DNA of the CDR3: TGTGCCATCAGTGAGTTTCAAGAAAGGACCCAGTACTTC.

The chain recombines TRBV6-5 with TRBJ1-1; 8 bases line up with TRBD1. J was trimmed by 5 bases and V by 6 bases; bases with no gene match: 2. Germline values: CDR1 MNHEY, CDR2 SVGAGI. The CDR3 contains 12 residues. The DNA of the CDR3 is TGTGCCAGCAGCAGGGGGCGTACTGAAGCTTTCTTT. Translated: CASSRGRTEAFF.

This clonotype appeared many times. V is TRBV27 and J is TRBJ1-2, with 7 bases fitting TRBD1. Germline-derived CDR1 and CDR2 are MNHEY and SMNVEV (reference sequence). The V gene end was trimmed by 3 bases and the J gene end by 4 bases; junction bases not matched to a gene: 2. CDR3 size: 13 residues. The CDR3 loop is CASSFDRAYGYTF. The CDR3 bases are TGTGCCAGCAGTTTCGACAGGGCCTATGGCTACACCTTC.

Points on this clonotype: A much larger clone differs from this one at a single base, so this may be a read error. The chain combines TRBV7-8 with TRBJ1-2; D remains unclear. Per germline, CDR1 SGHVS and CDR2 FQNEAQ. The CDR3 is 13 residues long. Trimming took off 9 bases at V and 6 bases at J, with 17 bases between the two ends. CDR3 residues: CARSVSLVDGYTF. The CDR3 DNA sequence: TGTGCCAGAAGCGTCTCCTTGGTCGATGGCTACACCTTC.

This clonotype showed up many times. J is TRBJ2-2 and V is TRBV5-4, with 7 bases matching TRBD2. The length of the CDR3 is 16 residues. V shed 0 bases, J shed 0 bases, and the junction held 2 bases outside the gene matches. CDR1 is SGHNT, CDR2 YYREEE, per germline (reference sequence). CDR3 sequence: CASSLAGGPNTGELFF. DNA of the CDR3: TGTGCCAGCAGCTTGGCGGGAGGCCCGAACACCGGGGAGCTGTTTTTT.

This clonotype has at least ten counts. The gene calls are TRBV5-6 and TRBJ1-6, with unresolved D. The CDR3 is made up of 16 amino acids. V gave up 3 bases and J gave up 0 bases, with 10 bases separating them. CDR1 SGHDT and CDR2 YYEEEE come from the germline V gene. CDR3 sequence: CASSSTLSSYNSPLHF. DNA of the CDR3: TGTGCCAGCAGCTCGACTCTGAGCTCCTATAATTCACCCCTCCACTTT.

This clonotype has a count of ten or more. CDR3 residues: CASSDSGRETQYF. Here the CDR3 DNA reads TGCGCCAGCAGTGATTCAGGGCGGGAGACCCAGTACTTC. This rearrangement joins TRBV10-1 to TRBJ2-5; possible D gene TRBD1, 5 bases. From germline, CDR1 is WNHNN and CDR2 SYGVQD (reference sequence). The CDR3 totals 13 residues. The V gene lost 3 bases and the J gene lost 5 bases, with 10 bases spanning the gap.

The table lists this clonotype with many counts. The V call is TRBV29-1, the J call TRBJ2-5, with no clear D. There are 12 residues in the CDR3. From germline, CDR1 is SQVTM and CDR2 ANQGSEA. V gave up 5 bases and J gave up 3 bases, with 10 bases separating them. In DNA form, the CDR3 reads TGCAGCGTTAGAAAAACTGAAGAGACCCAGTACTTC. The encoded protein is CSVRKTEETQYF.

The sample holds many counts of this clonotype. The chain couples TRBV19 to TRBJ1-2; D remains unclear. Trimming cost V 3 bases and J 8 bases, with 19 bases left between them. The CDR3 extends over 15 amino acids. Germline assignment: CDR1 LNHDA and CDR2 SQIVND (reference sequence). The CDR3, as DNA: TGTGCCAGTAGTATGGGCGGCCATCTATTGGGAGGCTACACCTTC. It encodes CASSMGGHLLGGYTF.

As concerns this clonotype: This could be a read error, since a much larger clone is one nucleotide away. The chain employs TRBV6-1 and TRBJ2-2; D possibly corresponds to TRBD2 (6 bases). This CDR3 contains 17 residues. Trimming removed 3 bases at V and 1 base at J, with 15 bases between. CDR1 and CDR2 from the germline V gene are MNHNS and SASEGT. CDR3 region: CASSDQGLPVNTGELFF. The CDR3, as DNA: TGTGCCAGCAGTGACCAGGGACTCCCGGTGAACACCGGGGAGCTGTTTTTT.

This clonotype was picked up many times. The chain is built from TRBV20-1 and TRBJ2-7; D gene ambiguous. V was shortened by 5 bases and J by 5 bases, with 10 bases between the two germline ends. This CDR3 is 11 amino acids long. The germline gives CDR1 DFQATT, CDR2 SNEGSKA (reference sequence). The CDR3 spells CSAPRADEQYF. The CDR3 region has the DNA TGCAGTGCTCCAAGAGCCGACGAGCAGTACTTC.

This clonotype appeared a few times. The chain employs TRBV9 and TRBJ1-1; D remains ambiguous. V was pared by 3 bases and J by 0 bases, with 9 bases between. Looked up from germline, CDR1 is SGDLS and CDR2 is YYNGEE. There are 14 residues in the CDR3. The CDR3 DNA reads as TGTGCCAGCAGCGAAGGGATCATGAACACTGAAGCTTTCTTT. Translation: CASSEGIMNTEAFF. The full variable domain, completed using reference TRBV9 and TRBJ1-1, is DSGVTQTPKHLITATGQRVTLRCSPRSGDLSVYWYQQSLDQGLQFLIQYYNGEERAKGNILERFSAQQFPDLHSELNLSSLELGDSALYFCASSEGIMNTEAFFGQGTRLTVV.

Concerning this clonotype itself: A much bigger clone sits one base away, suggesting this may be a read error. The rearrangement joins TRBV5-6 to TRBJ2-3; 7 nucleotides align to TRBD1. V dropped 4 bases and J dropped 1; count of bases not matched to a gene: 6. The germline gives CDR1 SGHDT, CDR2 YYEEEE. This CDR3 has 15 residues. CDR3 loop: CASSTGTARTDTQYF. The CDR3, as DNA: TGTGCCAGCAGCACAGGGACAGCGCGCACAGATACGCAGTATTTT.

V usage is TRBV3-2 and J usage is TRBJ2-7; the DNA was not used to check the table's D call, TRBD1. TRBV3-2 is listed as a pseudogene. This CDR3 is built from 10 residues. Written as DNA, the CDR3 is TGTGCCAGGGGGGGCTACGAGCAGTACTTC. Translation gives CARGGYEQYF.